Following are 26 T cell receptor beta chains from one sample sequenced in a study of CD8+ T cells in alopecia areata. Reverse transcription of extracted RNA yielded cDNA, which provided the sequencing template. Generated by immunoSEQ multiplex PCR, the TCRdb table keeps only in-frame clones and is missing some. This table has 110,000 or so clones, about three fifths appearing once. As for treatment: oral pan-JAK inhibitor, 5-10 mg twice daily. Here the sequenced sample was CD8+ T cells sorted from blood, taken at week 4, from a patient treated with tofacitinib. These receptor sequences come from a human donor with alopecia areata.

This clone was observed a few times. V is TRBV15 and J is TRBJ2-1; 7 bases map to TRBD1. The CDR3 covers 15 residues. CDR1 is LNHNV and CDR2 is YYDKDF in the germline V gene (reference sequence). Trimming cost V 9 bases and J 9 bases; bases outside gene matches: 17. CDR3 bases: TGTGCCACTCACCTTGACAGGGTTGGCACAGGTGAGCAGTTCTTC. Translating gives CATHLDRVGTGEQFF.

The chain uses TRBV6-1 and TRBJ1-5; D remains unclear. The CDR3 extends over 16 amino acids. V lost 2 bases, J lost 3 bases, and 14 bases lay in between. From germline, CDR1 is MNHNS and CDR2 SASEGT. This CDR3 is CASSEPIGRPNQPQHF. For the CDR3, the DNA is TGTGCCAGCAGTGAACCCATTGGACGGCCCAATCAGCCCCAGCATTTT.

This clone was counted a few times. This sequence joins TRBV29-1 and TRBJ1-2, with TRBD1 identical over 9 bases. Germline CDR1 is SQVTM and CDR2 is ANQGSEA. With V trimmed by 5 bases and J by 6 bases, 7 bases remained unmatched. CDR3 length equals 13 residues. This chain's CDR3 is CSVSGTGIDGYTF. CDR3 nucleotides: TGCAGCGTTTCCGGGACAGGGATCGATGGCTACACCTTC.

Remarks on this clone: Other DNA variants within this sample encode the same CDR3. The rearrangement uses TRBV27 and TRBJ2-7; 9 bases map to TRBD1. This CDR3 contains 13 residues. The germline V gene encodes CDR1 MNHEY and CDR2 SMNVEV (reference sequence). Germline trimming cut 5 bases from V and 4 bases from J; bases unmatched to any gene: 3. This CDR3 reads CASSPGQGYEQYF. The CDR3 coding sequence is TGTGCCAGCAGTCCGGGACAGGGTTACGAGCAGTACTTC.

This clone appeared a few times. The rearrangement links TRBV29-1 to TRBJ1-2; D perhaps matches TRBD1 (5 bases). V lost 8 bases to trimming and J lost 3 bases, with 16 bases between them. There are 13 residues in the CDR3. Germline lookup yields CDR1 SQVTM and CDR2 ANQGSEA. DNA of the CDR3: TGCAGCCTCGACCTTACAGGAGACTATGGCTACACCTTC. This codes for CSLDLTGDYGYTF.

The chain couples TRBV29-1 to TRBJ1-5, with D perhaps matching TRBD1 (5 bases). Trimming removed 3 bases at V and 4 bases at J, with 10 bases between. The V gene's germline CDR1 is SQVTM and CDR2 ANQGSEA. CDR3 length: 13 residues. In nucleotides, the CDR3 is TGCAGCGTTGAGGTCAGGGAGAATCAGCCCCAGCATTTT. Its protein product is CSVEVRENQPQHF. The full variable domain, in which reference TRBV29-1 and TRBJ1-5 provide the parts outside the CDR3, is SAVISQKPSRDICQRGTSLTIQCQVDSQVTMMFWYRQQPGQSLTLIATANQGSEATYESGFVIDKFPISRPNLTFSTLTVSNMSPEDSSIYLCSVEVRENQPQHFGDGTRLSIL.

This clone was found a few times. The V call is TRBV2, the J call TRBJ2-7; weak D call: TRBD1 (7 bases). CDR3 length: 13 amino acids. The germline gives CDR1 SNHLY, CDR2 FYNNEI. V dropped 4 bases and J dropped 3 bases, with 10 bases sitting between them. DNA of the CDR3: TGTGCCAGCAGTGTTCAGGGGGGCTACGAGCAGTACTTC. Translating gives CASSVQGGYEQYF.

J is TRBJ2-1 and V is TRBV30; D not resolved. Germline V CDR1 and CDR2: GTSNPN, SVGIG (reference sequence). The CDR3 covers 13 residues. Trimming took off 4 bases at V and 8 bases at J, with 15 bases between the two ends. This CDR3 is CAWKLYLGDEQFF. CDR3 sequence (DNA): TGTGCCTGGAAACTGTATTTGGGTGATGAGCAGTTCTTC.

The CDR3 sequence is CSATGQVIYNEQFF. The CDR3 DNA is TGCAGCGCCACAGGACAGGTGATCTACAATGAGCAGTTCTTC. The chain carries TRBV29-1 and TRBJ2-1, with TRBD1 matching over 7 bases. From germline, CDR1 is SQVTM and CDR2 ANQGSEA. J gave up 3 bases and V 7 bases, and 9 bases lay outside the gene matches. The CDR3 loop spans 14 amino acids.

This chain uses TRBV7-9 with TRBJ1-2, with a tentative D call TRBD1 (5 bases). The CDR3 spans 15 residues. The V end was cut by 1 base, the J end by 4 bases, with 13 bases between. Per the germline V gene, CDR1 is SEHNR and CDR2 is FQNEAQ (reference sequence). The CDR3 region is CASSLVGEEIYGYTF. CDR3 nucleotide sequence: TGTGCCAGCAGCTTAGTAGGGGAGGAGATCTATGGCTACACCTTC.

This chain joins TRBV6-4 and TRBJ2-3; D not resolved. Germline V CDR1 and CDR2: MRHNA, SNTAGT. Trimming left V 0 bases short and J 0 bases short, with 7 bases between. The CDR3 has 15 amino acids. The CDR3 loop is CASSDSQDSTDTQYF. The CDR3 DNA follows: TGTGCCAGCAGTGACTCTCAGGATAGCACAGATACGCAGTATTTT.

This clone was observed a few times. The rearrangement links TRBV6-5 to TRBJ1-2, with a tentative D call TRBD1 (6 bases). V gave up 6 bases and J gave up 6 bases, with 14 bases separating them. CDR1 MNHEY and CDR2 SVGAGI come from the germline V gene. The CDR3 has 13 amino acids. The CDR3 is CASSPTGGDGYTF. CDR3 DNA sequence: TGTGCCAGCAGCCCGACCGGGGGCGATGGCTACACCTTC.

A few counts support this clone. The V call is TRBV4-1, the J call TRBJ2-1, with 7 bases aligning to TRBD1. Germline V gene sequence: CDR1 MGHRA, CDR2 YSYEKL. CDR3 length equals 15 residues. After removal of 1 base from V and 5 bases from J, the junction contained 5 bases not matched to a gene. The CDR3: CASSQARTGNNEQFF. CDR3 DNA sequence: TGCGCCAGCAGCCAAGCGAGGACAGGTAACAATGAGCAGTTCTTC.

This clone appeared a few times. The V gene is TRBV29-1, the J gene TRBJ2-2; TRBD2 aligns across 10 bases. There are 15 residues in the CDR3. From germline, CDR1 is SQVTM and CDR2 ANQGSEA. Losses at the gene ends were 5 bases for V and 2 bases for J; bases not matched to a gene: 5. In DNA form, the CDR3 reads TGCAGCGTTACCCTAGCGGGGGTAAACACCGGGGAGCTGTTTTTT. Its protein product is CSVTLAGVNTGELFF.

This clone has only a few counts. The genes are TRBV4-1 and TRBJ2-7; D call uncertain. CDR1 is MGHRA, CDR2 YSYEKL, per germline. The CDR3 loop spans 14 amino acids. With 1 base removed from V and 3 bases from J, the gap between germline ends came to 10 bases. CDR3 amino acids: CASSQGGLGYEQYF. CDR3 bases: TGCGCCAGCAGCCAAGGTGGCCTCGGCTACGAGCAGTACTTC.

This clone has just a few counts. This chain joins TRBV7-9 and TRBJ1-6, with D maybe TRBD1 (6 bases). CDR1 and CDR2 from the germline V gene are SEHNR and FQNEAQ (reference sequence). The CDR3 loop spans 16 amino acids. V lost 3 bases and J 3 bases, leaving 12 bases between the germline ends. The CDR3 DNA reads TGTGCCAGCAGCTTGGGGACACAGGACTATAATTCACCCCTCCACTTT. It is translated as CASSLGTQDYNSPLHF.

The rearrangement links TRBV7-9 to TRBJ1-6, with D possibly TRBD1 on 6 matching bases. The length of the CDR3 is 15 residues. Trimming left V 4 bases short and J 2 bases short, with 9 bases between. CDR1 and CDR2 (germline): SEHNR, FQNEAQ (reference sequence). The CDR3 sequence is CASSSGGPYNSPLHF. The CDR3, as DNA: TGTGCCAGCAGCTCTGGGGGCCCCTATAATTCACCCCTCCACTTT.

The CDR3 DNA reads as TGTGCCAGCAGGGAGAACGCAGGGGGCGCGACAGATACGCAGTATTTT. Protein sequence: CASRENAGGATDTQYF. The V call is TRBV2, the J call TRBJ2-3; TRBD1 agrees at 8 bases. This CDR3 is 16 amino acids long. V shed 6 bases, J shed 3 bases, and the junction held 11 bases outside the gene matches. CDR1 and CDR2 from the germline V gene are SNHLY and FYNNEI.

The CDR3 loop reads CASSENEIRVTEAFF. The DNA for the CDR3 is TGTGCCAGCAGTGAAAACGAGATAAGGGTCACTGAAGCTTTCTTT. V usage is TRBV6-1 and J usage is TRBJ1-1; D gene uncertain. Germline loops: CDR1 MNHNS, CDR2 SASEGT. The CDR3 length is 15 residues. With 2 bases removed from V and 4 bases from J, the gap between germline ends came to 14 bases.

The V call is TRBV29-1, the J call TRBJ1-2; perhaps TRBD1 as D (5 bases). Trimming cost V 6 bases and J 3 bases, with 23 bases left between them. The CDR3 totals 16 residues. Germline CDR1 SQVTM, CDR2 ANQGSEA. In nucleotides, the CDR3 is TGCAGCGTCGAAAGTGTGACGGGGACGGGCGACTATGGCTACACCTTC. Its translation is CSVESVTGTGDYGYTF.

CDR3 region: CASSWENTQYF. DNA of the CDR3: TGTGCCAGCAGCTGGGAGAATACGCAGTATTTT. This chain connects TRBV5-4 to TRBJ2-3, with D possibly being TRBD2 (5 bases). V lost 3 bases to trimming and J lost 7 bases, with 6 bases between them. This CDR3 region has 11 residues. Looked up from germline, CDR1 is SGHNT and CDR2 is YYREEE (reference sequence).

V is TRBV19 and J is TRBJ2-2, with a tentative D call TRBD2 (6 bases). Trimming shortened V by 5 bases and J by 4 bases, and 29 bases separated the two germline ends. From germline, CDR1 is LNHDA and CDR2 SQIVND (reference sequence). CDR3 length: 20 amino acids. DNA for the CDR3: TGTGCCAGTAGTGCAGGCCGGGACTGGGATAGGTTGGTGCGCACCGGGGAGCTGTTTTTT. It encodes CASSAGRDWDRLVRTGELFF.

Concerning this clone itself: The same CDR3 also results from other DNA sequences found in this sample. V usage is TRBV5-6 and J usage is TRBJ2-1, with D unclear. The CDR3 spans 14 residues. V was cut by 0 bases and J by 0 bases, with 4 bases left in between. Germline V lookup: CDR1 SGHDT, CDR2 YYEEEE. The CDR3 sequence: CASSLGSSYNEQFF. The CDR3, as DNA: TGTGCCAGCAGCTTGGGGAGCTCCTACAATGAGCAGTTCTTC.

V usage is TRBV29-1 and J usage is TRBJ2-1; perhaps TRBD1 as D (6 bases). Germline loops: CDR1 SQVTM, CDR2 ANQGSEA. V lost 6 bases and J lost 3, with 12 bases in between. The CDR3 consists of 13 residues. The CDR3 DNA follows: TGCAGCGTCCTGGACAGTTACTACAATGAGCAGTTCTTC. Translation gives CSVLDSYYNEQFF.

This sequence joins TRBV28 and TRBJ2-6; no clear D gene. In germline, CDR1 is MDHEN, CDR2 SYDVKM. This CDR3 has 16 amino acids. V lost 5 bases to trimming and J lost 0 bases, with 11 bases between them. The DNA of the CDR3 is TGTGCCAGCAGTCCGTTAAGGGACTCTGGGGCCAACGTCCTGACTTTC. Protein product: CASSPLRDSGANVLTF.

V usage is TRBV9 and J usage is TRBJ2-7; D is perhaps TRBD1 or TRBD2 (5 bases each). Trimming pared 0 bases from V and 2 bases from J, leaving 12 bases between. This CDR3 region has 15 residues. Per the germline V gene, CDR1 is SGDLS and CDR2 is YYNGEE. CDR3 loop: CASSVGGSGTYEQYF. DNA for the CDR3: TGTGCCAGCAGCGTAGGGGGGTCAGGGACCTACGAGCAGTACTTC.